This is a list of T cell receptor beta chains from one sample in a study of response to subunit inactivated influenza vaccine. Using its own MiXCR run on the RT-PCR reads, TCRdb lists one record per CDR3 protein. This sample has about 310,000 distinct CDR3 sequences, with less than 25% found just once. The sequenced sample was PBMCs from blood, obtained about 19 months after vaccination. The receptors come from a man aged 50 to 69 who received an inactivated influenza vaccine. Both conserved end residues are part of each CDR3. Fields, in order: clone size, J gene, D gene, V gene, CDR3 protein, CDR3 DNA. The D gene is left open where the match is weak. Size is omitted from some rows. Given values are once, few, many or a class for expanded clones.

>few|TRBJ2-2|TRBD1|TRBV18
CASSGDRGTGELFF
TGTGCCAGCTCAGGGGACAGAGGCACCGGGGAGCTGTTTTTT
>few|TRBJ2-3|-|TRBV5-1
CASSLLQFHTDTQYF
TGCGCCAGCAGCTTGCTTCAGTTTCACACAGATACGCAGTATTTT
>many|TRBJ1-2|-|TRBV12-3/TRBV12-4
CASKQGGDGYTF
TGTGCCAGCAAGCAGGGAGGGGATGGCTACACCTTC
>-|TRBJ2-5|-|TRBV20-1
CSAPPPGRPPGTQYF
TGCAGTGCTCCTCCACCGGGCAGGCCACCAGGGACCCAGTACTTC
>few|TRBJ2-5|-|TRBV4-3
CASSQDLVAQETQYF
TGCGCCAGCAGCCAAGATTTGGTAGCGCAAGAGACCCAGTACTTC
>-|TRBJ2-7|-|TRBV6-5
CASTDSHEQYF
TGTGCCAGCACAGACTCCCACGAGCAGTACTTC
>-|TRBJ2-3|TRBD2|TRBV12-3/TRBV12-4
CASSRGETYTDTQYF
TGTGCCAGCAGTCGGGGGGAGACTTACACAGATACGCAGTATTTT
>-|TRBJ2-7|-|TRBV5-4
CASSPYRPSDEQYF
TGTGCCAGCAGTCCCTACCGGCCCTCCGACGAGCAGTACTTC
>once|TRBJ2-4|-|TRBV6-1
CASSAVRGLAKNIQYF
TGTGCCAGCAGTGCCGTCAGGGGTCTAGCCAAAAACATTCAGTACTTC
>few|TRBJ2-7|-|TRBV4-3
CASSQGRGGLTYEQYF
TGCGCCAGCAGCCAGGGGCGCGGAGGGCTGACCTACGAGCAGTACTTC
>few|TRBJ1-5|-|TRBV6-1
CASSEFWGISNQPQHF
TGTGCCAGCAGTGAATTTTGGGGAATAAGCAATCAGCCCCAGCATTTT
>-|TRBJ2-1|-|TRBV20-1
CSARAGSSQADEQFF
TGCAGTGCTAGAGCCGGGTCCTCCCAAGCGGATGAGCAGTTCTTC
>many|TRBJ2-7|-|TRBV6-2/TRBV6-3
CASSYGPYEQYF
TGTGCCAGCAGTTACGGGCCCTACGAGCAGTACTTC
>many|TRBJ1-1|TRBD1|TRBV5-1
CASSLGTVNTEAFF
TGTGCCAGCTCACTTGGGACAGTGAACACTGAAGCTTTCTTT